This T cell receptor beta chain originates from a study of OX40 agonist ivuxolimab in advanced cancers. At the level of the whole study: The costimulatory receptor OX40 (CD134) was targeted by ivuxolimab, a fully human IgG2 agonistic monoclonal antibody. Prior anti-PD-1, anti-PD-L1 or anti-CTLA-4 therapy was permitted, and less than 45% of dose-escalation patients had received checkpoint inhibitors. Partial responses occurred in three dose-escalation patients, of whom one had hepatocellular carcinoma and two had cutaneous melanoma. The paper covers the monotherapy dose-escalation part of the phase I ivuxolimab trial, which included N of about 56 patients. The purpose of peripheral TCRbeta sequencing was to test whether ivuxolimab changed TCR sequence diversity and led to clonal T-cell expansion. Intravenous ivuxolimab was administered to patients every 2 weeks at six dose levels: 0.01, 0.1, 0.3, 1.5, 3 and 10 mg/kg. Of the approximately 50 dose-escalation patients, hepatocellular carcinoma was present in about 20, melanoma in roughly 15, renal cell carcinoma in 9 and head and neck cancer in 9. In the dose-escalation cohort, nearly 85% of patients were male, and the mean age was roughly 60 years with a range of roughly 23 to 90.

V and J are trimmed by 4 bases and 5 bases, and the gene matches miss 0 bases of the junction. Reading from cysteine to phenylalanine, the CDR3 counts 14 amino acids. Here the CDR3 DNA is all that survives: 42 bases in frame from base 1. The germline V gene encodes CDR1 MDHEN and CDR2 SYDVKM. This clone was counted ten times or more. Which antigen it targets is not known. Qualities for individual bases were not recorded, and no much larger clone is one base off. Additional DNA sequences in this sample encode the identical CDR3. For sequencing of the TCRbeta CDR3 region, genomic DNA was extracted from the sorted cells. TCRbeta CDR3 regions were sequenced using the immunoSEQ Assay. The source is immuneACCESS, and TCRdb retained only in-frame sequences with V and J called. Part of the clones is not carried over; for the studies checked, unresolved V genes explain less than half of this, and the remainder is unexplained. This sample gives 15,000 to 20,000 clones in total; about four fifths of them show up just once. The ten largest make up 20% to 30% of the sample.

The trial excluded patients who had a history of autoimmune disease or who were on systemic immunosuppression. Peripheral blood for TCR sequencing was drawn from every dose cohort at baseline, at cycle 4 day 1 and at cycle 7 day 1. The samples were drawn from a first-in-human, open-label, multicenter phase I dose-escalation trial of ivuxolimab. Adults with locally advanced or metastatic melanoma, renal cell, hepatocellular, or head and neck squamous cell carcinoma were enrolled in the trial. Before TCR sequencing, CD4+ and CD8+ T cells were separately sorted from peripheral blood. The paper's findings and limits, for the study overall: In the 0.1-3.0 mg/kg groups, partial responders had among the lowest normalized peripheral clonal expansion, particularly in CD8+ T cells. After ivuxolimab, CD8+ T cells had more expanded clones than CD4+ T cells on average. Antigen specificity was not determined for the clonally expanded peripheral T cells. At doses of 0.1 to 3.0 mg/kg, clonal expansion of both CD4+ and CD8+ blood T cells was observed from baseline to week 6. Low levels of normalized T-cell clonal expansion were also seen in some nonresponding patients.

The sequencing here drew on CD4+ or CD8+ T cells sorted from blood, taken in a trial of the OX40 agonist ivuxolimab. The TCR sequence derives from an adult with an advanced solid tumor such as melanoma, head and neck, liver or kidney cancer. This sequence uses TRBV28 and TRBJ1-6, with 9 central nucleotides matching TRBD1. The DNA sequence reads TGTGCCAGCAGTTGGGACAGGGATAATTCACCCCTCCACTTT. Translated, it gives CASSWDRDNSPLHF. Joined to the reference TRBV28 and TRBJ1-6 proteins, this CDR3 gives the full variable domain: DVKVTQSSRYLVKRTGEKVFLECVQDMDHENMFWYRQDPGLGLRLIYFSYDVKMKEKGDIPEGYSVSREKKERFSLILESASTNQTSMYLCASSWDRDNSPLHFGNGTRLTVT.